This entry describes one T cell receptor beta chain. This sample is part of a study of blood T cell repertoires in COVID-19. About the study: COVID-19 samples collected from the United States, Italy and Spain covered acute and convalescent phases.

The CDR3 extends over 13 amino acids. V gave up 0 bases and J gave up 8 bases, with 10 bases separating them. Germline V gives CDR1 SNHLY, CDR2 FYNNEI. The repertoire was sequenced with immunoSEQ multiplex PCR; TCRdb's copy has only in-frame clones and lacks some. The table records under 350,000 clones, 75% to 90% of them present only once. Sequenced material: peripheral blood. The chain is built from TRBV2 and TRBJ1-1; unclear D gene. This receptor was obtained from a man aged 40-49 years with acute or convalescent COVID-19. In DNA, the CDR3 is TGTGCCAGCAGTGAAGCCGGTGACAACGAAGCTTTCTTT. Amino acids: CASSEAGDNEAFF.